This TCR beta chain was captured in a study of OX40 agonist ivuxolimab in advanced cancers. At the level of the study: Patients received ivuxolimab, an intravenous treatment, every 2 weeks at 0.01 to 10 mg/kg.

V lost 5 bases and J 2 bases, leaving 9 bases between the germline ends. The CDR3 runs 14 residues. CDR1 and CDR2 from the germline V gene are SEHNR and FQNEAQ (reference sequence). Sequenced by immunoSEQ multiplex PCR; TCRdb stores in-frame clones only, minus some. The data contain about 33,000 clones, around 80% of them singletons. V is TRBV7-9 and J is TRBJ2-2; unclear D gene. Sequencing used CD4+ or CD8+ T cells sorted from blood, obtained in a trial of the OX40 agonist ivuxolimab. The origin of this receptor is an adult with an advanced solid tumor such as melanoma, head and neck, liver or kidney cancer. This CDR3 is CASSLTVNTGELFF. The CDR3 coding sequence is TGTGCCAGCAGCCTCACAGTTAACACCGGGGAGCTGTTTTTT.